The 21 T cell receptor beta chains below were found in one sample sequenced in a study of radiotherapy plus CTLA-4 blockade in lung cancer. TCRdb's table, derived via immunoSEQ multiplex PCR, lists solely in-frame clones and lacks some. The table shows approximately 47,000 clones, with 80% to 85% occurring only once. This specimen was peripheral blood, taken from a patient treated with radiotherapy plus ipilimumab. These receptors came from a human donor with non-small cell lung cancer who had stable disease on radiotherapy plus ipilimumab.

Only one count was recorded for this clone. J is TRBJ2-7 and V is TRBV6-1; 9 nucleotides match TRBD1. The V gene end was trimmed by 4 bases and the J gene end by 3 bases; junction bases not matched to a gene: 7. The V gene's germline CDR1 is MNHNS and CDR2 SASEGT. The CDR3 consists of 15 residues. The CDR3, as DNA: TGTGCCAGCAGTGTAGGGCCGGGACAGGGCTACGAGCAGTACTTC. Translating gives CASSVGPGQGYEQYF.

The V gene is TRBV5-1, the J gene TRBJ2-3; 7 bases line up with TRBD1. Germline trimming cut 3 bases from V and 2 bases from J; bases unmatched to any gene: 6. This CDR3 spans 15 amino acids. Germline loops: CDR1 SGHRS, CDR2 YFSETQ. This CDR3 reads CASSSTGFDTDTQYF. The CDR3 nucleotides are TGCGCCAGCAGCTCGACAGGGTTCGACACAGATACGCAGTATTTT.

Here the CDR3 DNA reads TGTGCCAGCAGGTGGGGCGGGAGTTCCGAGCAGTACTTC. Its protein is CASRWGGSSEQYF. The chain is built from TRBV7-2 and TRBJ2-7; TRBD2 matches 7 bases. V was pared by 6 bases and J by 6 bases, with 8 bases of the junction left unmatched. Germline CDR1 SGHTA, CDR2 FQGNSA. This CDR3 is built from 13 residues.

The chain is built from TRBV23-1 and TRBJ2-7; 7 nucleotides line up with TRBD1. TRBV23-1 is noted as an ORF with a role that remains uncertain. The ends lost 0 bases at V and 3 bases at J; junction bases unmatched: 2. CDR3 length: 14 amino acids. This CDR3 reads CASSQSTGNYEQYF. The CDR3 bases are TGCGCCAGCAGTCAATCGACAGGGAACTACGAGCAGTACTTC.

This chain uses TRBV4-3 with TRBJ2-1, with 8 positions matching TRBD2. There are 15 residues in the CDR3. The germline V gene has CDR1 LGHNA and CDR2 YSLEER. With V trimmed by 4 bases and J by 3 bases, 5 bases remained unmatched. CDR3 in amino acids: CASSLTSESYNEQFF. The CDR3, as DNA: TGCGCCAGCAGCCTGACTAGCGAAAGCTACAATGAGCAGTTCTTC.

The CDR3 region is CAISVTGGVSGANVLTF. The CDR3 DNA reads as TGTGCCATCAGTGTCACAGGGGGCGTCTCTGGGGCCAACGTCCTGACTTTC. The V gene is TRBV10-3, the J gene TRBJ2-6; TRBD1 aligns across 9 bases. Germline CDR1 reads ENHRY; CDR2 reads SYGVKD. This CDR3 is 17 amino acids long. V lost 4 bases, J lost 0 bases, and 4 bases stayed unmatched.

The chain carries TRBV4-3 and TRBJ2-2; TRBD1 is a possible D gene (6 bases). The length of the CDR3 is 16 residues. The germline V gene encodes CDR1 LGHNA and CDR2 YSLEER. Trimming removed 0 bases from V and 2 bases from J, with 10 bases in between. Here the CDR3 DNA reads TGCGCCAGCAGCCAAGATGTAGGGGGAAACACCGGGGAGCTGTTTTTT. Protein sequence: CASSQDVGGNTGELFF.

This clone appeared once. The chain couples TRBV7-6 to TRBJ2-7, with a tentative D call TRBD1 (6 bases). V was shortened by 3 bases and J by 7 bases, with 10 bases between the two germline ends. Germline V gene lookup returns CDR1 SGHVS and CDR2 FNYEAQ. The CDR3 consists of 12 residues. CDR3 nucleotide sequence: TGTGCCAGCAGCTTTTCCAGGGGTGAGCAGTACTTC. Translated, it gives CASSFSRGEQYF.

The V gene is TRBV12-5, the J gene TRBJ2-1; 12 bases map to TRBD2. This CDR3 has 12 amino acids. After removal of 6 bases from V and 13 bases from J, the junction contained 4 bases not matched to a gene. Germline CDR1 reads LGHNT; CDR2 reads FRNRAP. The DNA of the CDR3 is TGTGCTAGTGGCACACTAGCGGGAGGTCAGTTCTTC. Translating it yields CASGTLAGGQFF. Drawing the rest from reference TRBV12-5 and TRBJ2-1, the complete variable domain is DARVTQTPRHKVTEMGQEVTMRCQPILGHNTVFWYRQTMMQGLELLAYFRNRAPLDDSGMPKDRFSAEMPDATLATLKIQPSEPRDSAVYFCASGTLAGGQFFGPGTRLTVL.

The chain has TRBV5-1 and TRBJ2-1; maybe TRBD1 (6 bases). Germline V gene lookup returns CDR1 SGHRS and CDR2 YFSETQ. There are 16 residues in the CDR3. Trimming shortened V by 4 bases and J by 0 bases, and 14 bases separated the two germline ends. The CDR3 region has the DNA TGCGCCAGCAGCACCGCGGGCAGGGGCTCCTACAATGAGCAGTTCTTC. Its protein product is CASSTAGRGSYNEQFF.

This rearrangement joins TRBV19 to TRBJ2-6; D gene uncertain. The length of the CDR3 is 15 residues. CDR1 is LNHDA and CDR2 is SQIVND in the germline V gene (reference sequence). V lost 7 bases and J 0 bases, leaving 10 bases between the germline ends. The CDR3 DNA follows: TGTGCCAGTACCCAGGTTGGCTCTGGGGCCAACGTCCTGACTTTC. The encoded protein is CASTQVGSGANVLTF. Filled out from reference TRBV19 and TRBJ2-6, the complete variable domain reads DGGITQSPKYLFRKEGQNVTLSCEQNLNHDAMYWYRQDPGQGLRLIYYSQIVNDFQKGDIAEGYSVSREKKESFPLTVTSAQKNPTAFYLCASTQVGSGANVLTFGAGSRLTVL.

The rearrangement links TRBV6-1 to TRBJ2-5, with TRBD2 as a possible D gene (5 bases). The CDR3 spans 14 residues. Trimming took off 11 bases at V and 7 bases at J, with 23 bases between the two ends. Per the germline V gene, CDR1 is MNHNS and CDR2 is SASEGT. In nucleotides, the CDR3 is TGTGCCGGAAGGCCCCCGGGGTTGGTGGGGACCCAGTACTTC. Translating gives CAGRPPGLVGTQYF.

The V gene is TRBV10-1, the J gene TRBJ2-7; 11 bases are shared with TRBD2. The CDR3 spans 16 residues. Germline CDR1 WNHNN, CDR2 SYGVQD (reference sequence). V dropped 1 base and J dropped 4; count of bases not matched to a gene: 6. The CDR3 protein is CASSELAGGQGYEQYF. CDR3 nucleotides: TGCGCCAGCAGTGAGTTAGCGGGAGGGCAAGGATACGAGCAGTACTTC.

This chain links TRBV9 with TRBJ2-1, with D perhaps TRBD2 (6 bases). V was pared by 4 bases and J by 10 bases, with 12 bases between. This CDR3 region has 12 residues. The germline CDR1 and CDR2 sequences are SGDLS and YYNGEE. The CDR3 spells CASSTQDYEQFF. The DNA for the CDR3 is TGTGCCAGCAGCACCCAGGACTACGAGCAGTTCTTC. Based on the CDR3 plus reference TRBV9 and TRBJ2-1, the full variable domain is DSGVTQTPKHLITATGQRVTLRCSPRSGDLSVYWYQQSLDQGLQFLIQYYNGEERAKGNILERFSAQQFPDLHSELNLSSLELGDSALYFCASSTQDYEQFFGPGTRLTVL.

The genes are TRBV11-2 and TRBJ2-5, with 8 bases identical to TRBD2. Germline V gene data show CDR1 as SGHAT and CDR2 as FQNNGV. CDR3 size: 15 residues. The V gene end was trimmed by 5 bases and the J gene end by 4 bases; junction bases not matched to a gene: 9. CDR3 coding DNA: TGTGCCAGCAGCCCCCGACGTCTAGCGGGAGAGACCCAGTACTTC. Its translation is CASSPRRLAGETQYF.

The chain carries TRBV11-1 and TRBJ1-1; a possible D gene is TRBD1 (5 bases). Germline CDR1 reads SGHAT; CDR2 reads FQDESV (reference sequence). This CDR3 is built from 14 residues. V lost 2 bases and J 3 bases, leaving 10 bases between the germline ends. CDR3 loop: CASSLRRTYTEAFF. CDR3 DNA: TGTGCCAGCAGCTTAAGACGGACATACACTGAAGCTTTCTTT.

The chain carries TRBV27 and TRBJ2-7, with a possible D match to TRBD2 (6 bases). The germline gives CDR1 MNHEY, CDR2 SMNVEV (reference sequence). This CDR3 is 15 amino acids long. With 4 bases removed from V and 5 bases from J, the gap between germline ends came to 18 bases. CDR3 nucleotide sequence: TGTGCCAGCAGTTCCCGGGACTCCGGTGGGGACGAGCAGTACTTC. The encoded protein is CASSSRDSGGDEQYF.

The J gene is TRBJ2-3, the V gene TRBV18, with TRBD1 matching over 7 bases. The CDR3 has 15 residues. Unmatched junction bases numbered 3, after V lost 3 bases and J lost 0 bases. Germline assignment: CDR1 KGHSH and CDR2 LQKENI. The CDR3 loop reads CASSPRQGSTDTQYF. The CDR3 DNA sequence: TGTGCCAGCTCACCCAGACAGGGCAGCACAGATACGCAGTATTTT.

The rearrangement uses TRBV6-6 and TRBJ2-7; D is unclear. This CDR3 spans 14 amino acids. Looked up from germline, CDR1 is MNHNY and CDR2 is SVGAGI (reference sequence). Trimming pared 1 base from V and 3 bases from J, leaving 10 bases between. CDR3 amino acids: CASSYFNFYYEQYF. The CDR3 bases are TGTGCCAGCAGTTACTTTAACTTCTACTACGAGCAGTACTTC.

The chain is built from TRBV11-2 and TRBJ2-2, with D possibly matching TRBD2 (5 bases). This CDR3 spans 17 amino acids. V dropped 0 bases and J dropped 1 base, with 12 bases sitting between them. From germline, CDR1 is SGHAT and CDR2 FQNNGV. The CDR3 nucleotides read TGTGCCAGCAGCTTAGACCCTGCTAGCAGGAACACCGGGGAGCTGTTTTTT. As protein: CASSLDPASRNTGELFF. The full variable domain, in which reference TRBV11-2 and TRBJ2-2 provide the parts outside the CDR3, is EAGVAQSPRYKIIEKRQSVAFWCNPISGHATLYWYQQILGQGPKLLIQFQNNGVVDDSQLPKDRFSAERLKGVDSTLKIQPAKLEDSAVYLCASSLDPASRNTGELFFGEGSRLTVL.

The V and J genes are TRBV6-5 and TRBJ2-1; TRBD2 matches at 8 bases. The CDR3 runs 15 residues. Germline loops: CDR1 MNHEY, CDR2 SVGAGI. J gave up 1 base and V 4 bases, and 3 bases lay outside the gene matches. CDR3 residues: CASSSGLVSYNEQFF. CDR3 bases: TGTGCCAGCAGTTCGGGACTAGTATCCTACAATGAGCAGTTCTTC.